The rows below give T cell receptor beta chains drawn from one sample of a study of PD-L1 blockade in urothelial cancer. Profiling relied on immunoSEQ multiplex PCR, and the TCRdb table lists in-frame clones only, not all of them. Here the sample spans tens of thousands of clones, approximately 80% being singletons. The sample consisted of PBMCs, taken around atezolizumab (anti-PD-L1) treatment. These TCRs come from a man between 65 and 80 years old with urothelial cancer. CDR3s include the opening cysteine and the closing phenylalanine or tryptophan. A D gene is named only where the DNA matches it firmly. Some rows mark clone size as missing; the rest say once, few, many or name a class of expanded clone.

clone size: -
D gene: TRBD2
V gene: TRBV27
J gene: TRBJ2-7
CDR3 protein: CASRLAGGTYEQYF
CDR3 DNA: TGTGCCAGCCGACTAGCGGGGGGGACCTACGAGCAGTACTTC

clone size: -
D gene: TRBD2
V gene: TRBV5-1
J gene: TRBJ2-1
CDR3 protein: CASSFQAGDDNEQFF
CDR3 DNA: TGCGCCAGCAGCTTCCAAGCGGGGGATGACAATGAGCAGTTCTTC

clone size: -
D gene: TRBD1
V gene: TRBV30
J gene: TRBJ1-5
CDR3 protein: CAWTGTGMGNQPQHF
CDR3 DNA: TGTGCCTGGACCGGGACAGGGATGGGCAATCAGCCCCAGCATTTT

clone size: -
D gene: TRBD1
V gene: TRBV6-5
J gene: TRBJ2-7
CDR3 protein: CASRTQGTGGNEQYF
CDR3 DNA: TGTGCCAGCAGAACCCAGGGGACAGGGGGCAACGAGCAGTACTTC

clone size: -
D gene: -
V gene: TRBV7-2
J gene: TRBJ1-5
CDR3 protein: CASSLAHREPQHF
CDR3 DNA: TGTGCCAGCAGCTTAGCACACCGGGAGCCCCAGCATTTT

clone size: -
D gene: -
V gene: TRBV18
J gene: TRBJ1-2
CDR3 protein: CASSPQAQDGYTF
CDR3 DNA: TGTGCCAGCTCACCACAGGCTCAGGATGGCTACACCTTC

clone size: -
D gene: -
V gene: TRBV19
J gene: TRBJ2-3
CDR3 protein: CASSTTGTDTQYF
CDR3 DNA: TGTGCCAGTAGTACAACGGGCACAGATACGCAGTATTTT

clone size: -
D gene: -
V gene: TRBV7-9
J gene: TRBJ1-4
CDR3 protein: CASSLGHVNEKLFF
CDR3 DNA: TGTGCCAGCAGCTTGGGACATGTTAATGAAAAACTGTTTTTT

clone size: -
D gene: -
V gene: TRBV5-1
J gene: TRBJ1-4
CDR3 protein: CASSLGTANEKLFF
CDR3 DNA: TGCGCCAGCAGCTTGGGCACAGCTAATGAAAAACTGTTTTTT

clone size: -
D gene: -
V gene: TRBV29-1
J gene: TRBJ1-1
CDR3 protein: CSVGWTAENTEAFF
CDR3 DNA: TGCAGCGTTGGTTGGACAGCCGAGAACACTGAAGCTTTCTTT

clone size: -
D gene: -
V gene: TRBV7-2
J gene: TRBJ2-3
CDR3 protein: CASSFTGLGELGTDTQYF
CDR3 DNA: TGTGCCAGCAGCTTTACGGGACTGGGCGAGTTGGGCACAGATACGCAGTATTTT

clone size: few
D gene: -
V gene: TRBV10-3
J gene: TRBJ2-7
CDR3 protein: CATRGPAGSNEQYF
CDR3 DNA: TGTGCCACCAGAGGCCCCGCAGGGTCCAACGAGCAGTACTTC

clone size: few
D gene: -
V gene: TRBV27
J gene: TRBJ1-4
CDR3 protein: CASRLTGWKIGEKLFF
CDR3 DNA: TGTGCCAGCAGGTTGACAGGCTGGAAGATAGGTGAAAAACTGTTTTTT

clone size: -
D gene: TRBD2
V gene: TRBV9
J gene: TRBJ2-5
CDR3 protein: CASSPPGLAVQETQYF
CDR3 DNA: TGTGCCAGCAGCCCCCCGGGACTAGCGGTCCAAGAGACCCAGTACTTC

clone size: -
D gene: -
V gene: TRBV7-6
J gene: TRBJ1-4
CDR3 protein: CASSLWTRGDEKLFF
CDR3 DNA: TGTGCCAGCAGCTTATGGACTCGGGGGGATGAAAAACTGTTTTTT

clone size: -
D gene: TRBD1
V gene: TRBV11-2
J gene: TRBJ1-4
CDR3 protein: CASTSVTGQGEKLFF
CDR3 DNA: TGTGCCAGCACCTCCGTCACGGGACAGGGTGAAAAACTGTTTTTT

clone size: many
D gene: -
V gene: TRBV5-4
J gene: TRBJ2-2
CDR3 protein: CASSLASGSNTGELFF
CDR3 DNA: TGTGCCAGCAGCTTGGCCTCGGGGAGTAACACCGGGGAGCTGTTTTTT

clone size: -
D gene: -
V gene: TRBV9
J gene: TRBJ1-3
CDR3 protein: CASSVADSEISGNTIYF
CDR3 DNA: TGTGCCAGCAGCGTAGCCGACAGCGAGATCTCTGGAAACACCATATATTTT

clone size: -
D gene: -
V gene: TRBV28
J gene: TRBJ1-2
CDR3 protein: CASSPEKGGGSYGYTF
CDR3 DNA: TGTGCCAGCAGTCCCGAGAAGGGCGGAGGGTCCTATGGCTACACCTTC

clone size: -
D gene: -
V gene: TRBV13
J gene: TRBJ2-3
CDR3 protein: CASSFEGFTDTQYF
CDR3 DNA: TGTGCCAGCAGCTTCGAGGGCTTCACAGATACGCAGTATTTT

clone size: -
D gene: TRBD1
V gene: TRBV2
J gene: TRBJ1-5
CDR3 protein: CASSPDRGLQPQHF
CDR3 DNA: TGTGCCAGCAGTCCTGACAGGGGGCTTCAGCCCCAGCATTTT

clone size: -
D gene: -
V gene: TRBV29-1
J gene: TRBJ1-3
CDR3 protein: CSVEDGQYSGNTIYF
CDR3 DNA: TGCAGCGTTGAAGACGGACAGTACTCTGGAAACACCATATATTTT

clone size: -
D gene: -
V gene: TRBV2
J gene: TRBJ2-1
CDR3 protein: CASTPGIYNEQFF
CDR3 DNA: TGTGCCAGCACTCCCGGGATTTACAATGAGCAGTTCTTC

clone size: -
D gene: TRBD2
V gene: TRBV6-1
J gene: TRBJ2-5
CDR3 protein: CASSAGLAGGQTQYF
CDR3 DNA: TGTGCCAGCAGCGCGGGACTAGCGGGAGGACAGACCCAGTACTTC

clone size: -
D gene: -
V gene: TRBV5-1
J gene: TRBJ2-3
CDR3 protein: CASGLVTRDTQYF
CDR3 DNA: TGCGCCAGCGGCCTAGTCACCCGAGATACGCAGTATTTT

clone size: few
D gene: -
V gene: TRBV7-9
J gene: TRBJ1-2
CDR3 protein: CASSLFIYGYTF
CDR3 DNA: TGTGCCAGCAGCTTATTTATTTATGGCTACACCTTC

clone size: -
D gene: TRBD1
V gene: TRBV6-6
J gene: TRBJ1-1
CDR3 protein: CASSYSGTGNTEAFF
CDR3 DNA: TGTGCCAGCAGTTACTCGGGGACAGGGAACACTGAAGCTTTCTTT

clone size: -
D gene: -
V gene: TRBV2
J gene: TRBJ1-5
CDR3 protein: CASSAGAGGNQPQHF
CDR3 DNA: TGTGCCAGCAGCGCAGGGGCGGGCGGCAATCAGCCCCAGCATTTT

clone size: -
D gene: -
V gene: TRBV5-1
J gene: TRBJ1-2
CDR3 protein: CASSLDSNYGYTF
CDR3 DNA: TGCGCCAGCAGCTTGGACAGTAACTATGGCTACACCTTC

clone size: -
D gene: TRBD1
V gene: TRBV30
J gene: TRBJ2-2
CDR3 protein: CAWVGTGGLGELFF
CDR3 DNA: TGTGCCTGGGTCGGGACAGGGGGCCTCGGGGAGCTGTTTTTT

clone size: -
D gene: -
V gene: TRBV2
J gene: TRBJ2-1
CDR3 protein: CASGGTGFYNEQFF
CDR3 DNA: TGTGCCAGTGGGGGAACAGGGTTCTACAATGAGCAGTTCTTC

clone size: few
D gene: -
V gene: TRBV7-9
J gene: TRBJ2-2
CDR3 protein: CASSPTPSNTGELFF
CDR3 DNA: TGTGCCAGCAGCCCAACACCGTCAAACACCGGGGAGCTGTTTTTT

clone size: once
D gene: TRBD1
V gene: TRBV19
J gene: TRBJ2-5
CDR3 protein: CATWTGAFQETQYF
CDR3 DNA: TGTGCCACCTGGACAGGGGCTTTCCAAGAGACCCAGTACTTC

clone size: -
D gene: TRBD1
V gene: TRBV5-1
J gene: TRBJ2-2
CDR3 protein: CASSWGQGSTGELFF
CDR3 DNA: TGCGCCAGCAGCTGGGGACAGGGGAGCACCGGGGAGCTGTTTTTT

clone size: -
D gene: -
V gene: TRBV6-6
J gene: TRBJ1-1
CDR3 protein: CASRRRDTEAFF
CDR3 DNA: TGTGCCAGCAGGCGACGGGACACTGAAGCTTTCTTT

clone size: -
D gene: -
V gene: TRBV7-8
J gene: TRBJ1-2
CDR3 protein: CASSLAVAGQSYGYTF
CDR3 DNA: TGTGCCAGCAGCTTAGCCGTAGCCGGACAGTCCTATGGCTACACCTTC

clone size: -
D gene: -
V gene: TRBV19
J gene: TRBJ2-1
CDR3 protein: CARTTGPPDSYNEQFF
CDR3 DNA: TGTGCCAGGACTACAGGGCCCCCCGATTCCTACAATGAGCAGTTCTTC